Sequencing of this TCR beta chain was carried out in a study of type 1 and type 2 diabetes patients (TCRdb year 2016). Concerning the study at large: About ten type 1 diabetes patients, four type 2 diabetes patients and roughly 6 nondiabetic controls were recruited in China to form the cohort. Throughout the study, CD4 or CD8 MicroBeads on MACS columns were used to positively select CD4+ and CD8+ T cells from PBMCs. A total of more than 15 million paired-end reads were generated across the whole study. TCRbeta repertoires were profiled by high-throughput sequencing in the study to compare type 1 diabetes, type 2 diabetes and nondiabetic individuals. For the type 1 diabetes patients, the type 2 diabetes patients acted as a disease comparison group. When roughly 22-cycle amplification was compared with roughly 25-cycle amplification, V gene usage looked similar, suggesting that primer efficiencies were similar and PCR bias was random. Sequencing of the TCRbeta libraries was paired-end and was performed on Illumina HiSeq 2000 or MiSeq instruments.

The investigation overall reported the following: In both CD4+ and CD8+ T cells, type 2 diabetes repertoires were highly diverse and significantly more diverse than type 1 diabetes repertoires. Few highly-expanded CD4+ clones, median one, were found in type 2 diabetes patients, accounting for a median roughly 4% of reads. Type 2 diabetes and control samples had highly correlated V and J gene usage patterns, with an average between-sample correlation of roughly 0.97. Only a limited number of T2D and control samples were sequenced, so some T1D-only HECs might also appear in more T2D or control samples. Age and gender were not matched between study groups, possibly biasing interpretation.

Standard classification criteria for type 1 or type 2 diabetes were met by all diabetic patients, and glucose and C-peptide were assessed by WHO-recommended methods. Donors were excluded if they had other autoimmune diseases or infections within the previous four weeks. About 9.7 milliliters of peripheral blood were collected from each participant. PBMCs were isolated with LymphoPrep density separation. Via the germline V gene, CDR1 is SGHDN and CDR2 FVKESK. V is trimmed back by 0 bases and J by 3 bases, and the junction contains 4 bases that no gene match accounts for. The CDR3 spans 16 residues, from the cysteine through the phenylalanine. The entry retains the CDR3 DNA only, 48 bases that are in frame from base 1. This sample was sequenced with an Illumina MiSeq. For TCRbeta CDR3 amplification, the template was genomic DNA taken from the sorted T cell subsets. Multiplex PCR with 30 forward and 13 reverse primers amplified the TCRbeta CDR3 region. AMPure XP beads were used to purify the PCR products, after which a second roughly 25-cycle PCR added indices and adaptors. Before sequencing, the libraries were purified from gel with the QIAquick Gel Extraction Kit. On the study's bioinformatics: FLASH was used to merge the paired-end reads, and IgBLAST was used to align the reads to IMGT V, D and J germline references. Reads with below 70% alignment identity to germline references were discarded, and about 10 million reads were retained study-wide. CDR3 boundaries, reading frame and productivity were assigned according to IMGT definitions. Highly-expanded clones were defined as clones at or above 1% of reads, and diversity was measured by normalized Shannon entropy. Unpaired two-tailed t-tests were used to test for differences in Shannon entropy between groups. The public sequencing data were trimmed at Q25 with fastp and processed into clonotypes with MiXCR by TCRdb, which kept only in-frame beta chains. Merged by CDR3 protein, the rows form single entries marked with the most common genes and DNA. What appears here as the V and J calls and clone size reflects TCRdb's work, not the paper's. For this sample the table gives about 290,000 distinct CDR3 sequences, of which 47% were detected only once. The ten largest clones take up roughly 13% of the sample.

This clonotype was seen just once. Its recognized antigen is unknown. No much larger clonotype is one base removed from it; base qualities were not supplied. A single read constitutes weak evidence. The chain couples TRBV14 to TRBJ2-7; TRBD1 agrees with 11 junctional bases. The clonotype was recovered from a man between 18 and 35 years old with type 2 diabetes. The sample was peripheral blood mononuclear cells (PBMCs). The CDR3 region reads CASSQDDGTGGYEQYF. In nucleotides, the sequence is TGTGCCAGCAGCCAAGATGATGGGACAGGGGGCTACGAGCAGTACTTC.